The clone carrying this T cell receptor beta chain was counted a few times. Antigen specificity is unknown. This specimen belongs to a study of T-cell memory formation after mild COVID-19. Study observations and caveats: The finding that pre-infection memory included some responding clones suggested that cross-reactive memory joined. Clones that contracted from day 15 to 85 had balanced CD4/CD8; later expanders were CD4+ biased. Mainly CM and EM harbored the contracting CD4+ clones; mainly EMRA harbored the CD8+ ones.

Germline CDR1 MNHEY, CDR2 SVGAGI. This CDR3 is 13 amino acids long. Trimming pared 8 bases from V and 1 base from J, leaving 11 bases between. The 5'RACE method, run with constant-segment primers, produced TCR alpha and TCR beta cDNA libraries (carrying sample barcodes and UMIs). Each CDR3 protein gets one entry after TCRdb re-called the 5' RACE reads with MiXCR. The repertoire holds tens of thousands of distinct CDR3 sequences, with roughly 7.2% as singletons. V usage is TRBV6-5 and J usage is TRBJ1-1, with D hard to call. The TCR comes from an adult who had mild COVID-19 (a few samples of this study predate the infection). Cell type and time point are not known. The sample comprised PBMCs or a T cell subset sorted from them (not recorded which). Here the CDR3 reads CASGSSGNTEAFF. In nucleotides, the CDR3 is TGTGCCAGCGGGTCCTCAGGGAACACTGAAGCTTTCTTT.